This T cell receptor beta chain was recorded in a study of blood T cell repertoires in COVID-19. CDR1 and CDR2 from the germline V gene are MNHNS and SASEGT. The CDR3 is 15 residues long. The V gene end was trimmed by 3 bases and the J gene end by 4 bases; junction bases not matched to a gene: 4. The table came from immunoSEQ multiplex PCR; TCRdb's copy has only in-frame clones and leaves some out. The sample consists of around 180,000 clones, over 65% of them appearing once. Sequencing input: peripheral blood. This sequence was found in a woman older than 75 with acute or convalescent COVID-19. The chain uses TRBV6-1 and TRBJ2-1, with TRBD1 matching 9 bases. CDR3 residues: CASSDGTGMYNEQFF. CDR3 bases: TGTGCCAGCAGTGACGGGACAGGGATGTACAATGAGCAGTTCTTC.